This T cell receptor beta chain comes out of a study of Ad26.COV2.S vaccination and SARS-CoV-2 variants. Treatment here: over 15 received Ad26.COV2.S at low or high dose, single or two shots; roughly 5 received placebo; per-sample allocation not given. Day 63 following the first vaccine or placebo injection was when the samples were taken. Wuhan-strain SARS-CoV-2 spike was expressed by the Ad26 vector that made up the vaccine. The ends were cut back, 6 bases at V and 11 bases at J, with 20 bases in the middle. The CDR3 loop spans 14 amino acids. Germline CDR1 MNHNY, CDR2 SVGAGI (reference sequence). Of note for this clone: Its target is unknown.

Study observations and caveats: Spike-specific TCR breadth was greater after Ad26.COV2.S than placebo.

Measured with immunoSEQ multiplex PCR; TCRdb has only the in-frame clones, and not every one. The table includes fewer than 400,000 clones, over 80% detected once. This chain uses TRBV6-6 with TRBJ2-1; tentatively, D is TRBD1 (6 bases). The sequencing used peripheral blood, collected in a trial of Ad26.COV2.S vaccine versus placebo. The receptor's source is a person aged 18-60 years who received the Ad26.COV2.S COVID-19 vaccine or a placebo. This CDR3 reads CASRPLSQGKKQFF. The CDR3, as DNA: TGTGCCAGCAGACCCCTGAGCCAGGGGAAAAAGCAGTTCTTC.